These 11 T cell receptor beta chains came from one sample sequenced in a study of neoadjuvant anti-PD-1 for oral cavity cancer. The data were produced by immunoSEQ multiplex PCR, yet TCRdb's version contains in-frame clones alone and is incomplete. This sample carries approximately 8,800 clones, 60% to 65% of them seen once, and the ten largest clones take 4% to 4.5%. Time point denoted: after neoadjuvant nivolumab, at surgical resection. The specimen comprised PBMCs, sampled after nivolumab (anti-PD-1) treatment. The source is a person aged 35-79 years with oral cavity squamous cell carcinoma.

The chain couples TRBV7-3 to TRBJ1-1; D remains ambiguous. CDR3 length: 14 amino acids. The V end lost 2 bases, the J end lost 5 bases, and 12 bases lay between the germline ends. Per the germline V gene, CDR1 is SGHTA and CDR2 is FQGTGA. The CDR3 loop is CASSLLPMGTEAFF. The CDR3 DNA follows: TGTGCCAGCAGCTTACTACCGATGGGTACTGAAGCTTTCTTT. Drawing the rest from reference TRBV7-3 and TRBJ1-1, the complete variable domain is GAGVSQTPSNKVTEKGKYVELRCDPISGHTALYWYRQSLGQGPEFLIYFQGTGAADDSGLPNDRFFAVRPEGSVSTLKIQRTERGDSAVYLCASSLLPMGTEAFFGQGTRLTVV.

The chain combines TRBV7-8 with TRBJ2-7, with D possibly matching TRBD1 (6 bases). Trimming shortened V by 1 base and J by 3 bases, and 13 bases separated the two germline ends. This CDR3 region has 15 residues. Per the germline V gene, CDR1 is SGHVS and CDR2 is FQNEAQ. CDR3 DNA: TGTGCCAGCAGCTTAGGGCCAGGGGTAGGCTACGAGCAGTACTTC. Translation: CASSLGPGVGYEQYF.

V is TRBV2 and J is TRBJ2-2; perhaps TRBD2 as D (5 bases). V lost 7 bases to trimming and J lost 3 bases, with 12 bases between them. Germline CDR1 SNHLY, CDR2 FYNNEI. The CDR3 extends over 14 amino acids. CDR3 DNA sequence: TGTGCCAGCATGGACTCCTCCCACACCGGGGAGCTGTTTTTT. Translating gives CASMDSSHTGELFF.

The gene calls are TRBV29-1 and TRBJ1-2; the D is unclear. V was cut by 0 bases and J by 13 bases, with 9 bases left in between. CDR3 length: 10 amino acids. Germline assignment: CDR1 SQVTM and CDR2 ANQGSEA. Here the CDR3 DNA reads TGCAGCGTTGAAGACATCGGCAGCACCTTC. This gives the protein CSVEDIGSTF.

The CDR3 bases are TGTGCCAGTAAGGAGCAGGGAACTGGAAACACCATATATTTT. Its translation is CASKEQGTGNTIYF. The chain carries TRBV19 and TRBJ1-3; TRBD1 is a possible D gene (5 bases). The germline V and J ends were trimmed by 7 bases and 2 bases, with 12 bases remaining between them. Germline CDR1 is LNHDA and CDR2 is SQIVND (reference sequence). The CDR3 is 14 amino acids.

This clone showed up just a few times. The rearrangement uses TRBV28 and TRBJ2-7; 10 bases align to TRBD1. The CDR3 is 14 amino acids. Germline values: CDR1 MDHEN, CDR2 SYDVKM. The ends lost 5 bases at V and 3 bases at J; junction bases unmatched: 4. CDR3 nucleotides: TGTGCCAGCAGTAGACAGGGGGCTCTCTACGAGCAGTACTTC. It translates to CASSRQGALYEQYF.

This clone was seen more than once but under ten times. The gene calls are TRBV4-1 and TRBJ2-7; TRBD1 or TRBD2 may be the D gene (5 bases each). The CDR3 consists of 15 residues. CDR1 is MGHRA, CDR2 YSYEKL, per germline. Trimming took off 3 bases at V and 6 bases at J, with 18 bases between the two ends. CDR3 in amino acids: CASSQPTEGTGEQYF. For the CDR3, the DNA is TGCGCCAGCAGCCAGCCAACAGAGGGGACGGGCGAGCAGTACTTC.

CDR3 residues: CASSWPEGRTNEKLFF. The CDR3 DNA sequence: TGTGCCAGCAGTTGGCCTGAAGGGAGGACTAATGAAAAACTGTTTTTT. The chain recombines TRBV6-6 with TRBJ1-4; D is unclear. The germline V gene encodes CDR1 MNHNY and CDR2 SVGAGI (reference sequence). The germline V and J ends were trimmed by 4 bases and 2 bases, with 14 bases remaining between them. The length of the CDR3 is 16 residues.

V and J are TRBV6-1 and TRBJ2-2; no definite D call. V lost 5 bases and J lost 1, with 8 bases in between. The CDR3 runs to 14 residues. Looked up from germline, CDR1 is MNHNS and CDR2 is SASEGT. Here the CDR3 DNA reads TGTGCCAGCAGTTCACGACGGAACACCGGGGAGCTGTTTTTT. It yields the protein CASSSRRNTGELFF.

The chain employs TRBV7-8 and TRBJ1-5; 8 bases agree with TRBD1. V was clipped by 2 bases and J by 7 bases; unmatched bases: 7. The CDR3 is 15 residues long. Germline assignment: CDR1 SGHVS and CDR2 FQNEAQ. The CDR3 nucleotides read TGTGCCAGCAGCTTACTGGACAGGGTGGAACAGCCCCAGCATTTT. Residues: CASSLLDRVEQPQHF.

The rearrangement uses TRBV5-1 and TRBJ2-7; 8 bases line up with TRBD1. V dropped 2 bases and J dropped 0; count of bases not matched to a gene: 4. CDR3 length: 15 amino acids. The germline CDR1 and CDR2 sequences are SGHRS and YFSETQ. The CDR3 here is CASSFITGGSYEQYF. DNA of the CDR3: TGCGCCAGCAGCTTTATTACAGGGGGCTCCTACGAGCAGTACTTC. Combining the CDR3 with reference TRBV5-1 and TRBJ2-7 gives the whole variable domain KAGVTQTPRYLIKTRGQQVTLSCSPISGHRSVSWYQQTPGQGLQFLFEYFSETQRNKGNFPGRFSGRQFSNSRSEMNVSTLELGDSALYLCASSFITGGSYEQYFGPGTRLTVT.